The present T cell receptor (beta chain) was sequenced within a study of blood T cells in healthy people across ages. Study-wide results and limits: Older age coincided with a roughly linear decline in TCR beta diversity per million T cells. What prevented conclusive comparison of naive and antigen-experienced cells was that PBMCs were unsorted.

A sample-barcoded 5' primer and a J-beta primer mix were used in a second PCR of roughly 7 to 11 cycles. TCRdb recomputed calls from the 5' RACE reads with MiXCR, one row per CDR3 protein. The sample lists roughly 830,000 distinct CDR3 sequences; around 68% were seen once. This clonotype has only one observation. No antigen is known for it. With 3 bases clipped from V and 4 bases from J, the junction kept 7 bases outside the gene matches. This CDR3 region has 15 residues. CDR1 SGDLS and CDR2 YYNGEE come from the germline V gene. Each sample yielded at least 6 million isolated PBMCs. This chain links TRBV9 with TRBJ1-2; TRBD1 agrees at 9 bases. Sequencing used blood. This TCR came from a man aged 30 to 45 in good health. CDR3 DNA sequence: TGTGCCAGCAGCGAGGGGACAGGGTGGGTCTATGGCTACACCTTC. Its protein is CASSEGTGWVYGYTF.